This T cell receptor (beta chain) was retrieved from a study of cytomegalovirus exposure and HLA in healthy donors. About the study: As an earlier analysis found, around 190 million T cells yielded 117 million unique TCR beta sequences.

The PCR ran on 60 Vbeta and 13 Jbeta primers. Libraries were prepared by immunoSEQ multiplex PCR; TCRdb keeps only in-frame clonotypes and omits some of them. The sample shows tens of thousands of clones, roughly 86% of them seen only once. The sample comprised PBMCs. This TCR came from a woman in her late teens or twenties in good health and CMV-seropositive.

CDR3 sequence: CASSRDTRNTGELFF. The CDR3 DNA reads TGTGCCAGCAGTCGGGACACTCGGAACACCGGGGAGCTGTTTTTT. The V call is TRBV6-4, the J call TRBJ2-2; D possibly corresponds to TRBD1 (6 bases). Germline V CDR1 and CDR2: MRHNA, SNTAGT. CDR3 length: 15 amino acids. Trimming left V 5 bases short and J 1 base short, with 11 bases between.